Following are 21 T cell receptor beta chains from one sample sequenced in a study of blood T cells in healthy people across ages. A sample-barcoded 5' primer and a J-beta primer mix were used in a second PCR of about 6 to 12 cycles. TCRdb reprocessed the 5' RACE reads with MiXCR, giving one entry per CDR3 protein. The sample lists roughly 1,500,000 distinct CDR3 sequences, about 31% seen once, with approximately 10% in the top ten. The sample was blood. The receptors shown here come from a woman in her 30s in good health.

This chain's CDR3 is CASSRLAGGEYEQYF. Written as DNA, the CDR3 is TGTGCCAGCAGCCGACTAGCGGGAGGAGAGTACGAGCAGTACTTC. The J gene is TRBJ2-7, the V gene TRBV7-3; 13 positions agree with TRBD2. CDR1 is SGHTA, CDR2 FQGTGA, per germline. The V segment lost 5 bases and the J segment 4 bases; nucleotides outside the gene matches: 5. CDR3 length: 15 amino acids.

The sample holds a few counts of this clonotype. The V gene is TRBV4-1, the J gene TRBJ1-1, with 8 bases identical to TRBD1. The CDR3 extends over 18 amino acids. V lost 5 bases to trimming and J lost 2 bases; unmatched junction nucleotides: 16. The germline V gene has CDR1 MGHRA and CDR2 YSYEKL. The CDR3 DNA sequence: TGCGCCAGCAGCAGGGGTCGGGCCCTACAGGGGGATAACACTGAAGCTTTCTTT. It codes for CASSRGRALQGDNTEAFF.

This clonotype has a handful of counts. The chain carries TRBV4-1 and TRBJ2-5; D ambiguous. The length of the CDR3 is 12 residues. Trimming took 0 bases from V and 9 from J, leaving 8 bases between them. Germline CDR1 reads MGHRA; CDR2 reads YSYEKL. This CDR3 is CASSQESRAQYF. The CDR3 bases are TGCGCCAGCAGCCAAGAATCACGGGCCCAGTACTTC.

A word on this clonotype: Germline and junction disagree at one end, which may indicate a read error. This chain joins TRBV3-1 and TRBJ2-7; 8 bases map to TRBD2. Germline CDR1 and CDR2: LGHDT and YNNKEL (reference sequence). This CDR3 has 15 residues. CDR3 sequence (DNA): TGTGCCAGCAGTACGACTAGCGCGAGCTCCTACGGGCAGTACTTC. This sequence encodes CASSTTSASSYGQYF.

V gene TRBV27 combines with J gene TRBJ2-7; no definite D call. Germline assignment: CDR1 MNHEY and CDR2 SMNVEV (reference sequence). Trimming pared 4 bases from V and 6 bases from J, leaving 10 bases between. CDR3 length equals 12 residues. DNA for the CDR3: TGTGCCAGCAGTTCTCTGTCGCTCGAGCAGTACTTC. Protein sequence: CASSSLSLEQYF.

As for this clonotype: It may be a read error: a sequence one base away is much more abundant. The chain combines TRBV29-1 with TRBJ2-5; 7 bases map to TRBD2. The J call is doubtful: the DNA matches TRBJ2-7 better. This CDR3 has 12 amino acids. Germline-derived CDR1 and CDR2 are SQVTM and ANQGSEA. The CDR3 loop is CSVSRTRHEQYF. The CDR3 coding sequence is TGCAGCGTTTCCAGGACTAGGCACGAGCAGTACTTC.

The chain carries TRBV3-1 and TRBJ2-1; TRBD2 matches 15 bases. The CDR3 is 19 residues long. V shed 6 bases and J 1 base; nucleotides not matched to a gene: 10. The V gene's germline CDR1 is LGHDT and CDR2 YNNKEL (reference sequence). CDR3 nucleotide sequence: TGTGCCAGCAGATGCTACGGACTAGCGGGGGGGAAGTCCTACAATGAGCAGTTCTTC. Its protein product is CASRCYGLAGGKSYNEQFF.

This clonotype was picked up a small number of times. In DNA, the CDR3 is TGCAGTGCCGTAACTAGCGGGAGGGGATTTGAGCAGTTCTTC. This sequence encodes CSAVTSGRGFEQFF. The rearrangement links TRBV20-1 to TRBJ2-1, with TRBD2 identical over 13 bases. With V trimmed by 6 bases and J by 9 bases, 8 bases remained unmatched. The CDR3 extends over 14 amino acids. The germline CDR1 and CDR2 sequences are DFQATT and SNEGSKA (reference sequence).

The chain carries TRBV28 and TRBJ1-6; perhaps TRBD1 as D (6 bases). V lost 6 bases and J lost 5, with 11 bases in between. Germline lookup yields CDR1 MDHEN and CDR2 SYDVKM. CDR3 length: 14 amino acids. The CDR3, as DNA: TGTGCCAGCAGGGACAGATTTAATAATTCACCCCTCCACTTT. It specifies CASRDRFNNSPLHF.

The V call is TRBV23-1, the J call TRBJ2-1; 14 nucleotides agree with TRBD2. TRBV23-1 is an open reading frame whose function is uncertain. Losses at the gene ends were 8 bases for V and 8 bases for J; bases not matched to a gene: 23. This CDR3 region has 20 residues. The CDR3 reads CASPRRSRLAGGPPFDEQFF. The CDR3 DNA reads as TGCGCCAGCCCTCGGAGGAGTCGACTAGCGGGGGGGCCGCCGTTTGATGAGCAGTTCTTC.

This clonotype has at least ten counts. The rearrangement joins TRBV6-1 to TRBJ2-7; D is undetermined. Germline V gene data show CDR1 as MNHNS and CDR2 as SASEGT. The V and J ends lost 3 bases and 0 bases respectively, with 6 bases between them. The CDR3 has 13 amino acids. For the CDR3, the DNA is TGTGCCAGCAGTGATAACAACTCCTACGAGCAGTACTTC. Amino acids: CASSDNNSYEQYF.

As for this clonotype: This clone may be a read error of a much larger clone one base away. V usage is TRBV7-6 and J usage is TRBJ2-4, with D perhaps given as TRBD1 or TRBD2 (5 bases each). The J call is in doubt because the DNA end fits TRBJ2-5 better. CDR3 length equals 13 residues. The germline gives CDR1 SGHVS, CDR2 FNYEAQ. CDR3 sequence (DNA): TGTGCCAGCAGCGATTGGGGCCGGGGGACCCAGTACTTC. Residues: CASSDWGRGTQYF.

As regards this clonotype: This may come from a read error, since a much larger clone is one base off. The chain links TRBV28 to TRBJ2-5; TRBD1 matches 9 bases. The DNA end favors TRBJ2-7, so the J call may be wrong. Germline assignment: CDR1 MDHEN and CDR2 SYDVKM. The CDR3 runs 16 residues. CDR3 protein: CASKGSERDRVYEQYF. CDR3 nucleotide sequence: TGTGCCAGCAAGGGGTCCGAGAGGGACAGGGTCTACGAGCAGTACTTC.

This clonotype has a count of ten or more. This chain links TRBV10-3 with TRBJ2-6; a possible D gene is TRBD1 (5 bases). Per germline, CDR1 ENHRY and CDR2 SYGVKD. The CDR3 spans 15 residues. Trimming left V 6 bases short and J 4 bases short, with 13 bases between. The CDR3, as DNA: TGTGCCATCAGGCGAGCAGGGCCCGGGGCCAACGTCCTGACTTTC. Translating gives CAIRRAGPGANVLTF.

The chain recombines TRBV12-3 or TRBV12-4 with TRBJ1-4; D gene ambiguous. The CDR3 covers 17 residues. V gave up 7 bases and J gave up 0 bases, with 18 bases separating them. The DNA of the CDR3 is TGTGCCAGCACAGCATACTACCTCCCAACAACTAATGAAAAACTGTTTTTT. Translating it yields CASTAYYLPTTNEKLFF.

The gene calls are TRBV3-1 and TRBJ2-7; D gene ambiguous. V gave up 1 base and J gave up 3 bases, with 13 bases separating them. CDR3 length: 15 amino acids. Germline V gene data show CDR1 as LGHDT and CDR2 as YNNKEL (reference sequence). The CDR3 region has the DNA TGTGCCAGCAGCCAAGTCGGGTCCTCCTTCTACGAGCAGTACTTC. This sequence encodes CASSQVGSSFYEQYF.

This clonotype was observed a few times. V and J are TRBV20-1 and TRBJ2-7; 7 bases align to TRBD1. Losses at the gene ends were 2 bases for V and 3 bases for J; bases not matched to a gene: 4. The CDR3 sequence is 13 residues long. Germline V lookup: CDR1 DFQATT, CDR2 SNEGSKA (reference sequence). CDR3 coding DNA: TGCAGTGCTAGACCAGGACAGGACTACGAGCAGTACTTC. Residues: CSARPGQDYEQYF.

This clonotype is medium-sized. This chain links TRBV12-3 or TRBV12-4 with TRBJ2-3; a weak D match, TRBD2 (5 bases). CDR3 size: 14 residues. Deletions cut 3 bases from V and 2 bases from J, with 9 bases between. The CDR3 reads CASSLAEATDTQYF. CDR3 DNA: TGTGCCAGCAGTTTGGCGGAGGCCACAGATACGCAGTATTTT.

This clonotype has a handful of counts. V gene TRBV20-1 combines with J gene TRBJ2-7; possible D gene TRBD2, 7 bases. The V gene's germline CDR1 is DFQATT and CDR2 SNEGSKA (reference sequence). V shed 3 bases and J shed 0 bases, with 12 bases lying between them. This CDR3 region has 14 residues. DNA for the CDR3: TGCAGTGCTAGCGCGGGGGACATCTCCTACGAGCAGTACTTC. It translates to CSASAGDISYEQYF.

There are many counts of this clonotype. The rearrangement uses TRBV5-1 and TRBJ2-5; D may be TRBD2 (5 bases). Trimming pared 0 bases from V and 2 bases from J, leaving 11 bases between. Germline CDR1 and CDR2: SGHRS and YFSETQ. The CDR3 spans 15 residues. Here the CDR3 reads CASSLGEGRQETQYF. CDR3 nucleotides: TGCGCCAGCAGCTTGGGAGAGGGTCGACAAGAGACCCAGTACTTC.

As concerns this clonotype: A much larger clone differs by one base, so this may be a read error. J is TRBJ2-5 and V is TRBV4-1; D remains unclear. V lost 0 bases to trimming and J lost 13 bases, with 24 bases between them. The CDR3 loop spans 16 amino acids. Germline CDR1 and CDR2: MGHRA and YSYEKL. CDR3 bases: TGCGCCAGCAGCCAAGAAACTCTCGGGTCCTCCTACGAGCGGTACTTC. It codes for CASSQETLGSSYERYF.